These T cell receptor beta chains were read from a single sample in a study of a mutant IDH1 vaccine in newly diagnosed glioma. These receptors have no known antigen. The repertoire was sequenced with immunoSEQ multiplex PCR; TCRdb's copy has only in-frame clones and lacks some. The repertoire holds 40,000 to 50,000 clones, with around 74% as singletons. The sequences come from PBMCs, collected from a glioma patient whose treatment included an IDH1 peptide vaccine. The origin of the receptors is a man aged 45-65 years with glioma. The CDR3 runs from the conserved cysteine through the conserved F or W. The D gene is left open where the match is weak. Clone size is given for some rows only: seen once, a few or many times, or a class if the clone is expanded.

clone_size	d_call	j_call	v_call	cdr3_nt	cdr3_aa
-	TRBD1	TRBJ2-1	TRBV11-1	TGTGCCAGCAGCCCCCCGGGACAGGGGTTCTATGAGCAGTTCTTC	CASSPPGQGFYEQFF
-	-	TRBJ1-5	TRBV2	TGTGCCAGCAGTGAAGCGCGGGGGCCGGATAGCAATCAGCCCCAGCATTTT	CASSEARGPDSNQPQHF
few	-	TRBJ2-1	TRBV29-1	TGCAGCGTTGGTAGTGGAGGGGGGCCAAGGTCCCCTAATGAGCAGTTCTTC	CSVGSGGGPRSPNEQFF
once	-	TRBJ2-1	TRBV5-1	TGCGCCAGCAGGGAGGGCGACTCCTACAATGAGCAGTTCTTC	CASREGDSYNEQFF
-	-	TRBJ2-1	TRBV21-1	TGTGCCAGCAGCCTATCCGGTGGATACAATGAGCAGTTCTTC	CASSLSGGYNEQFF
-	TRBD1	TRBJ2-7	TRBV4-3	TGCGCCAGCAGCCAAGGAGGGACAGGGCGCTACGAGCAGTACTTC	CASSQGGTGRYEQYF
-	-	TRBJ1-1	TRBV11-2	TGTGCCAGCAGCGGGGTTTGGACTGAAGCTTTCTTT	CASSGVWTEAFF
-	-	TRBJ2-5	TRBV11-2	TGTGCCAGCAGCTTAGATCCCACGGGGCCCGAATACTTC	CASSLDPTGPEYF
-	-	TRBJ1-1	TRBV4-3	TGCGCCAGCAGCCAAGATGAGGGTTACGGCACTGAAGCTTTCTTT	CASSQDEGYGTEAFF
-	-	TRBJ1-1	TRBV18	TGTGCCAGCTCATCAAGCGGGCTGGGGACTGAAGCTTTCTTT	CASSSSGLGTEAFF
-	-	TRBJ1-4	TRBV27	TGTGCCAGCAGGGTCCTTACTAATGAAAAACTGTTTTTT	CASRVLTNEKLFF
-	-	TRBJ1-1	TRBV30	TGTGCCTGGAGTAGGGGGGGGGCCGGAGCTTTCTTT	CAWSRGGAGAFF
-	-	TRBJ1-1	TRBV6-5	TGTGCCAGCAGTTGGGGCAGTAGTTTGGGCACTGAAGCTTTCTTT	CASSWGSSLGTEAFF
few	TRBD2	TRBJ2-1	TRBV9	TGTGCCAGCAGCGTAGTTAGCGGGGGGATCAATGAGCAGTTCTTC	CASSVVSGGINEQFF
-	-	TRBJ1-5	TRBV5-1	TGCGCCAGCAGCTTGGGGGGAAGCAATCAGCCCCAGCATTTT	CASSLGGSNQPQHF
-	-	TRBJ1-5	TRBV6-1	TGTGCCAGCAGCCTCGGGTCCAGGAATCAGCCCCAGCATTTT	CASSLGSRNQPQHF
-	-	TRBJ2-7	TRBV5-4	TGTGCCAGCAGCGCATCAAGGGGAACCTACGAGCAGTACTTC	CASSASRGTYEQYF
once	TRBD1	TRBJ2-1	TRBV11-3	TGTGCCAGCAGCTTGGACAGGGCAGTTGAGCAGTTCTTC	CASSLDRAVEQFF
large	-	TRBJ2-1	TRBV27	TGTGCCAGCAGTTTAGGTGACTCCTACAATGAGCAGTTCTTC	CASSLGDSYNEQFF
-	-	TRBJ2-6	TRBV9	TGTGCCAGCAGCGTAGAAGGGGGAAGAGGGGCCAACGTCCTGACTTTC	CASSVEGGRGANVLTF
-	-	TRBJ2-7	TRBV5-6	TGTGCCAGCAGCTTGAGTGGTAGCACCTACGAGCAGTACTTC	CASSLSGSTYEQYF
-	-	TRBJ1-4	TRBV7-2	TGTGCCAGCAGCTTAGGTTCGGGGTGGCAGGGTGGTAGTGAAAAACTGTTTTTT	CASSLGSGWQGGSEKLFF
-	-	TRBJ1-1	TRBV19	TGTGCCAGTAGTATTGCCAGGGCGAACACTGAAGCTTTCTTT	CASSIARANTEAFF
once	-	TRBJ1-2	TRBV29-1	TGCAGCGTTGGAGGATGGTCAGAGCGAGGCTACACCTTC	CSVGGWSERGYTF
-	TRBD1	TRBJ2-5	TRBV30	TGTGCCTGGAGTCCTGGGACAGGAAAGACCCAGTACTTC	CAWSPGTGKTQYF
-	TRBD1	TRBJ2-1	TRBV29-1	TGCAGCGTTCGACACAGGGGGAGTTCCTACAATGAGCAGTTCTTC	CSVRHRGSSYNEQFF
-	-	TRBJ1-5	TRBV6-1	TGTGCCAGCAGTGAGTTAGCAGGGCGCGTGGGTCAGCCCCAGCATTTT	CASSELAGRVGQPQHF
-	TRBD2	TRBJ2-7	TRBV7-8	TGTGCCAGCAGCCCCGCGGGGGGGTTTGAGTACGAGCAGTACTTC	CASSPAGGFEYEQYF
-	TRBD1	TRBJ1-4	TRBV6-5	TGTGCCGTCCGGGACAGGGTGGATGAAAAACTGTTTTTT	CAVRDRVDEKLFF
-	-	TRBJ1-1	TRBV14	TGTGCCAGCAGCCCAAGGGCGGAGGAGTGGAGAACTGAAGCTTTCTTT	CASSPRAEEWRTEAFF
-	-	TRBJ2-7	TRBV2	TGTGCCAGCAGTGTCAGGGTGGGCAACGAGCAGTACTTC	CASSVRVGNEQYF
-	-	TRBJ1-2	TRBV29-1	TGCAGCGTTGAAGAAGATGGCTACACCTTC	CSVEEDGYTF
-	-	TRBJ1-1	TRBV7-2	TGTGCCAGCAGCTTAGGGCGGATGAACACTGAAGCTTTCTTT	CASSLGRMNTEAFF
-	TRBD1	TRBJ2-7	TRBV10-3	TGTGCCATCAGTGGAGGAGGGGGACAGGGAAAATACGAGCAGTACTTC	CAISGGGGQGKYEQYF
-	TRBD1	TRBJ1-2	TRBV19	TGTGCCAGCCGGGACAGGGGGCGAGGCTACACCTTC	CASRDRGRGYTF
few	-	TRBJ2-7	TRBV2	TGTGCCAGCAGTGGGGACTCCTACGAGCAGTACTTC	CASSGDSYEQYF
-	-	TRBJ1-1	TRBV19	TGTGCCAGTAGTATTCGGGGGGGAGATGAAGCTTTCTTT	CASSIRGGDEAFF
once	TRBD2	TRBJ2-3	TRBV11-2	TGTGCCAGCAGCTTAGGCGGGGGGGCGGGGGATACGCAGTATTTT	CASSLGGGAGDTQYF